This T cell receptor (beta chain) was identified in a study of early T cells in non-severe SARS-CoV-2 infection (dated by TCRdb to the early 2020s). Study-wide context: TCR sequencing used bulk RNA from unsorted whole blood, so alpha and beta chains could not be paired.

Trimming leaves V shorter by 6 bases and J shorter by 3 bases, with the junction holding 5 bases beyond the gene matches. The germline V gene specifies MNHEY as CDR1 and SVGEGT as CDR2. Including the terminal cysteine and phenylalanine, the CDR3 comprises 14 residues. This entry keeps only the CDR3 DNA: 42 bases, framed from base 1. Preparation of the library involved 5' RACE. The instrument was a NextSeq 500. To correct for sequencing error and PCR bias, the TCR library protocol tagged individual cDNA molecules with unique molecular identifiers. Both TCR alpha and beta chains were sequenced, and tight co-correlation was observed between alpha and beta sequence abundances in each sample. Processing in the source paper ran as follows. V gene, J gene and CDR3 annotation of TCR sequences was performed with Decombinator V4. TCRs were defined as expanded if a significant change between any two time points was detected under a Poisson model with p below 0.0001. TCR abundances were normalised to the total number of TCRs sequenced per sample and were expressed as counts per million. TRAV1-2 paired with TRAJ12, TRAJ20 or TRAJ33 defined MAIT TCRs, while TRAV10 paired with TRAJ18 defined iNKT TCRs. VDJdb, accessed on 1 November 2021, was searched for TCRs annotated for CMV, EBV and SARS-CoV-2, and TCRs annotated for more than one antigen were excluded. TCRdb's own reprocessing of the public reads used fastp at Q25 and MiXCR and kept productive beta chains. CDR3 protein sequences are deduplicated, and each keeps its most common genes and DNA. The authors' filters were not applied to this entry. In all, the sample holds 55,000 to 75,000 distinct CDR3 sequences, and about 9.1% of those were seen once. 15% to 17% of the sample lies in the top ten.

General conclusions and limits of the study: VDJdb matching was skewed toward anti-spike CD8 responses, so virus-specific expansions were likely underestimated and private and CD4 specificities were missed.

This clonotype was seen ten or more times. Its cognate antigen has yet to be identified. Base qualities are not at hand, and no much larger clone is one base apart. Set within a cohort of healthcare workers in London, UK, this nested case-control study involved weekly PCR testing of nasopharyngeal swabs along with blood sampling. Healthcare workers were recruited between 23 and 31 March 2020, during the week of the UK lockdown, and were followed weekly for up to roughly 16 weeks. This sequence uses TRBV6-2 or TRBV6-3 and TRBJ2-7; 10 middle bases align to TRBD1. Here the sequenced sample was whole blood, taken at baseline. The sequence derives from an adult who was a healthcare worker with PCR-confirmed SARS-CoV-2 infection or an uninfected control (not recorded which). In nucleotides, the sequence is TGTGCCAGCAGGCGGACAGGGGGTGGCTACGAGCAGTACTTC. Its protein is CASRRTGGGYEQYF.